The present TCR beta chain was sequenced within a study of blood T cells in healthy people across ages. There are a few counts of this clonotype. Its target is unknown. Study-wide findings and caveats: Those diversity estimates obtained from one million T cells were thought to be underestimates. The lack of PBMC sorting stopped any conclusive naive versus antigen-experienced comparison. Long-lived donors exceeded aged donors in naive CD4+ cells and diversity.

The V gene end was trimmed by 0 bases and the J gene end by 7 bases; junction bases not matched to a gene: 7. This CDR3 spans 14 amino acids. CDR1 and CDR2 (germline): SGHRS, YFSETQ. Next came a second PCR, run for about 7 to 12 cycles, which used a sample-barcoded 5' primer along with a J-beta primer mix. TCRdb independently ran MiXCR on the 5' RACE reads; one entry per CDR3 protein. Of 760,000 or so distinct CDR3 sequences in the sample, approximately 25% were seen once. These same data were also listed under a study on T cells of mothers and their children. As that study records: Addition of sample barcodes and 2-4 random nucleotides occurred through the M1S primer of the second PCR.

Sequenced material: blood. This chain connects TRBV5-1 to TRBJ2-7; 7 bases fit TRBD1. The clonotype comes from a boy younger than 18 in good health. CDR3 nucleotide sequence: TGCGCCAGCAGCTTGGGATCTACAGGGGTAGAGCAGTACTTC. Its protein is CASSLGSTGVEQYF.